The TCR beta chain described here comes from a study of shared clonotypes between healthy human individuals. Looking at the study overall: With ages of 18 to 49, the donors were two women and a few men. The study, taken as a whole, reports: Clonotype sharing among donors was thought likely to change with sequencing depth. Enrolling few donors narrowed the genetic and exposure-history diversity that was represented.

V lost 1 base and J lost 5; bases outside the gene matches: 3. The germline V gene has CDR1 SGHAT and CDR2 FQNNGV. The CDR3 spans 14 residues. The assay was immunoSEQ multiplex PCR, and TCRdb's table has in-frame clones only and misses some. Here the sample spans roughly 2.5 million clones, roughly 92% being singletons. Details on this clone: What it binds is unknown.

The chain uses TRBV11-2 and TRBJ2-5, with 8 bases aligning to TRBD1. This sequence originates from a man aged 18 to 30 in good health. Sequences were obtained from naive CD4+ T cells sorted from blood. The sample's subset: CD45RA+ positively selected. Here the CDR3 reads CASSLGTGTETQYF. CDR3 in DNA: TGTGCCAGCAGCTTAGGGACAGGGACCGAGACCCAGTACTTC.